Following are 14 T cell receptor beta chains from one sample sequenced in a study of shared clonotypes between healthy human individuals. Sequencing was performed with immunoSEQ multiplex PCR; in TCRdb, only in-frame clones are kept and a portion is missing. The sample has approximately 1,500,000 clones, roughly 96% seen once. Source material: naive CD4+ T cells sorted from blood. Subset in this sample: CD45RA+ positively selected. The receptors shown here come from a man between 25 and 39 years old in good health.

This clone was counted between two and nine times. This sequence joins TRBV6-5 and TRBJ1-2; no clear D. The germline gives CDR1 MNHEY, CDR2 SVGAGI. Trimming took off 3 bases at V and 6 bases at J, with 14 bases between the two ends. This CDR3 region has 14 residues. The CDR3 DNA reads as TGTGCCAGCAGTTATCTTGCATCTCCGAATGGCTACACCTTC. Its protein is CASSYLASPNGYTF.

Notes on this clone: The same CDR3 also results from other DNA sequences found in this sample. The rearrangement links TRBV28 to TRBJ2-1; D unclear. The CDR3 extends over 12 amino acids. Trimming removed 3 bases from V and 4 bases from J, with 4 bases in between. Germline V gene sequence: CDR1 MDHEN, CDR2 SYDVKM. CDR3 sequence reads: CASSLTYNEQFF. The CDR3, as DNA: TGTGCCAGCAGTTTGACTTACAATGAGCAGTTCTTC.

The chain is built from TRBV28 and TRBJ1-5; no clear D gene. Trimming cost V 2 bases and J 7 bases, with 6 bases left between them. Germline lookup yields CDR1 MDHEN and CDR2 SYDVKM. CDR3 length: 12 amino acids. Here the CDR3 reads CASSLLVQPQHF. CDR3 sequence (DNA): TGTGCCAGCAGTTTACTAGTCCAGCCCCAGCATTTT.

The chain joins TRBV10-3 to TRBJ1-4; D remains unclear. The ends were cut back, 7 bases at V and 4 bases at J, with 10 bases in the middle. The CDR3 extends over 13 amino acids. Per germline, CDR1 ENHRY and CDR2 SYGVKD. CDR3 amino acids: CAIKGYDNEKLFF. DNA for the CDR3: TGTGCCATCAAAGGGTACGATAATGAAAAACTGTTTTTT.

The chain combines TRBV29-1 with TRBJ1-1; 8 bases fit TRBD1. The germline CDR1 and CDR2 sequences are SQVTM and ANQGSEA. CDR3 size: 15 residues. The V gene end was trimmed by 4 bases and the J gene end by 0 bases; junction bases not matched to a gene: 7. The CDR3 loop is CSVGGQGAMNTEAFF. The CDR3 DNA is TGCAGCGTTGGGGGGCAGGGGGCGATGAACACTGAAGCTTTCTTT.

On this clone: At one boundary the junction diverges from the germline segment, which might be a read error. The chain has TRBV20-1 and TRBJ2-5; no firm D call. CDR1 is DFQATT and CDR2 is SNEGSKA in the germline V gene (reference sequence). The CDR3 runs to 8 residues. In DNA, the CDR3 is TGCAGTGCTAGAGAAGTGGACTTC. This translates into CSAREVDF.

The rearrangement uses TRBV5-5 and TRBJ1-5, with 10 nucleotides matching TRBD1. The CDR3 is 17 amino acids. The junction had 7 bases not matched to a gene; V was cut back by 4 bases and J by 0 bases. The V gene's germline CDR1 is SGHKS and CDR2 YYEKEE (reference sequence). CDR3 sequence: CASSPGQGVHSNQPQHF. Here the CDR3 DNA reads TGTGCCAGCAGCCCAGGACAGGGGGTACATAGCAATCAGCCCCAGCATTTT. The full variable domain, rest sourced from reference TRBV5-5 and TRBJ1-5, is DAGVTQSPTHLIKTRGQQVTLRCSPISGHKSVSWYQQVLGQGPQFIFQYYEKEERGRGNFPDRFSARQFPNYSSELNVNALLLGDSALYLCASSPGQGVHSNQPQHFGDGTRLSIL.

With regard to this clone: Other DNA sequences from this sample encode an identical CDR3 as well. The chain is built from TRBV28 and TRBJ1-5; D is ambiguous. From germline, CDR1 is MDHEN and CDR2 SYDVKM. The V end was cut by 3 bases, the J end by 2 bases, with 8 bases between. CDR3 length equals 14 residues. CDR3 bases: TGTGCCAGCAGTTTCGGGGTGGGCAATCAGCCCCAGCATTTT. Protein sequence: CASSFGVGNQPQHF.

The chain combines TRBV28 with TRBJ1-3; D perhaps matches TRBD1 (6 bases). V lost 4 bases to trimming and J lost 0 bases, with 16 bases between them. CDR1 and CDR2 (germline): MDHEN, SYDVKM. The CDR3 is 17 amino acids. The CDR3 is CASSSWTAEFSGNTIYF. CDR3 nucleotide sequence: TGTGCCAGCAGTTCTTGGACAGCGGAGTTCTCTGGAAACACCATATATTTT.

The CDR3 here is CASSSGTSETQYF. Written as DNA, the CDR3 is TGTGCCAGCAGCTCCGGGACTAGCGAGACCCAGTACTTC. The chain combines TRBV11-1 with TRBJ2-5, with TRBD2 identical over 9 bases. CDR1 and CDR2 (germline): SGHAT, FQDESV (reference sequence). CDR3 length equals 13 residues. J gave up 5 bases and V 4 bases, and 2 bases lay outside the gene matches.

The DNA for the CDR3 is TGTGCCAGCATCTCGGGAAGTTCCTACGAGCAGTACTTC. As protein: CASISGSSYEQYF. The V call is TRBV28, the J call TRBJ2-7, with D tentatively TRBD2 (5 bases). CDR3 length: 13 amino acids. The V and J ends lost 7 bases and 1 base respectively, with 11 bases between them. Germline loops: CDR1 MDHEN, CDR2 SYDVKM.

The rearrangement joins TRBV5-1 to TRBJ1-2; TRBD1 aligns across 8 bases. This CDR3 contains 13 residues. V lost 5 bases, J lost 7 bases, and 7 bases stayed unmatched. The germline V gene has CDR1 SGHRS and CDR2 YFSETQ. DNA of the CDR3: TGCGCCAGCAGTCGAGACAGGGGAAGTGGCTACACCTTC. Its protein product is CASSRDRGSGYTF.

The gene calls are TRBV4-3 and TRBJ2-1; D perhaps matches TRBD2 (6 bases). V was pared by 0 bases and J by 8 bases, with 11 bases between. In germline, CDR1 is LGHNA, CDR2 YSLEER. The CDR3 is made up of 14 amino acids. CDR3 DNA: TGCGCCAGCAGCCAAGATACTAGCTTCCATGAGCAGTTCTTC. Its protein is CASSQDTSFHEQFF.

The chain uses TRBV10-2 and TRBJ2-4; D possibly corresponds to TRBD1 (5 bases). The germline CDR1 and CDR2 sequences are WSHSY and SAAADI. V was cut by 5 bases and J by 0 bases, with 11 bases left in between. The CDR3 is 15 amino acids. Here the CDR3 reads CASSPTALAKNIQYF. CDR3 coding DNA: TGCGCCAGCAGTCCGACAGCCCTAGCCAAAAACATTCAGTACTTC.